The 18 T cell receptor beta chains below all came from one sample that was sequenced in a study of TET2 disruption in CD19-targeted CAR T cells. Antigens for these TCRs are unknown. TCRdb's table, derived via immunoSEQ multiplex PCR, lists solely in-frame clones and lacks some. This specimen shows tens of thousands of clones; the ten leading clones hold approximately 2%. The treatment denotes: autologous CTL019 cells: CD19 CAR with 4-1BB and CD3 zeta domains. The sample was CD8- CAR+ T cells sorted from cultured blood T cells, taken for CD19 CAR T cell therapy. Subset meaning: CD8-negative CAR-positive T cells from the infusion product. The receptor source for this set is a man aged 65-85 years with chronic lymphocytic leukemia.

As for this clone: The DNA ends 3 residues before the CDR3 does, and the rest of the CDR3 is filled in from the germline J gene. The rearrangement links TRBV7-9 to TRBJ1-1; 9 bases map to TRBD1. This CDR3 spans 14 amino acids. Germline CDR1 reads SEHNR; CDR2 reads FQNEAQ (reference sequence). CDR3 residues: CASSPGQGLGEAFF. Incomplete CDR3 DNA: TGTGCCAGCAGCCCGGGACAGGGCCTAGGAGAA. The entire variable domain, with the rest obtained from reference TRBV7-9 and TRBJ1-1, is as follows: DTGVSQNPRHKITKRGQNVTFRCDPISEHNRLYWYRQTLGQGPEFLTYFQNEAQLEKSRLLSDRFSAERPKGSFSTLEIQRTEQGDSAMYLCASSPGQGLGEAFFGQGTRLTVV.

Concerning this clone itself: The sequence runs out 3 residues before the end of the CDR3; the remainder is reconstructed from the germline J gene. The chain joins TRBV2 to TRBJ2-5; possible D gene TRBD2, 6 bases. CDR3 length equals 16 residues. CDR1 is SNHLY, CDR2 FYNNEI, per germline. V dropped 3 bases and J dropped 1 base, with 15 bases sitting between them. Partial CDR3 DNA: TGTGCCAGCAGTGATCAAGGCGGGGCACGCCAAGAGACC. As protein: CASSDQGGARQET. The CDR3, in full, reads CASSDQGGARQETQYF.

Of note for this clone: Sequencing ends 3 residues short of the CDR3 end; the germline J gene provides the rest. The V gene is TRBV7-2, the J gene TRBJ1-4, with 7 bases lining up with TRBD1. The germline gives CDR1 SGHTA, CDR2 FQGNSA. V shed 0 bases, J shed 7 bases, and the junction held 8 bases outside the gene matches. The length of the CDR3 is 16 residues. The CDR3 sequence: CASSLAVRRDSEKLFF. The sequenced part of the CDR3 DNA is TGTGCCAGCAGCTTAGCCGTTCGCCGGGACAGTGAAAAA.

With regard to this clone: The CDR3 extends 3 residues past the end of the read, so its final part is completed from the germline J gene. This chain joins TRBV18 and TRBJ1-2; D might be TRBD1 (6 bases). The length of the CDR3 is 16 residues. CDR1 and CDR2 (germline): KGHSH, LQKENI. The CDR3 DNA, read in part, is TGTGCCAGCTCACCACCGCGGCGGGGGCGCACAGATACC. Translation: CASSPPRRGRTDT. The full-length CDR3 reads as CASSPPRRGRTDTYTF.

A remark on this clone: The read halts 3 residues ahead of the CDR3 end, with the missing end drawn from the germline J gene. This chain connects TRBV5-6 to TRBJ1-4; 7 bases fit TRBD1. Trimming removed 5 bases from V and 8 bases from J; junction bases left unmatched: 12. Looked up from germline, CDR1 is SGHDT and CDR2 is YYEEEE. The CDR3 contains 15 residues. The sequenced CDR3 bases are TGTGCCAGCAGTTCGAAGGGGGCGGCGGCCGAAAAA. It translates to CASSSKGAAAEK. The full CDR3 sequence reads CASSSKGAAAEKLFF.

Note on this clone: The DNA ends 3 residues before the CDR3 does, and the rest of the CDR3 is filled in from the germline J gene. The gene calls are TRBV6-2 or TRBV6-3 and TRBJ1-5; D remains ambiguous. CDR3 length: 15 amino acids. Germline CDR1 reads MNHEY; CDR2 reads SVGEGT. The V end lost 4 bases, the J end lost 6 bases, and 16 bases lay between the germline ends. The DNA read from the CDR3 is TGTGCCAGCAGTTCCTACCTCGGGTCCGGTCAGCCC. Translated: CASSSYLGSGQP. The whole CDR3 is CASSSYLGSGQPQHF.

CDR3 in amino acids: CAISQSGTDSYEQYF. Incomplete CDR3 DNA: TGTGCCATCAGTCAATCCGGGACAGACTCCTACGAG. This sequence joins TRBV10-3 and TRBJ2-7; 7 bases agree with TRBD1. The missing CDR3 end, 3 residues past where the read stops, is filled in from the germline J gene. J was trimmed by 0 bases and V by 5 bases; bases with no gene match: 7. The length of the CDR3 is 15 residues. Germline V CDR1 and CDR2: ENHRY, SYGVKD.

Concerning this clone itself: With the read ending 3 residues before the CDR3 end, the germline J gene is used to fill in that end. The genes are TRBV11-3 and TRBJ2-1; 11 bases line up with TRBD2. Trimming at V came to 5 bases and at J to 6 bases, leaving 3 bases not matched to a gene. The CDR3 covers 14 residues. CDR1 and CDR2 from the germline V gene are SGHNT and YENEEA. The part of the CDR3 DNA that was read is TGTGCCAGCAGCCTAGCGGGGGGCTCCAATGAG. Its translation: CASSLAGGSNE. The full CDR3 is CASSLAGGSNEQFF.

On this clone itself: Read data end 3 residues before the CDR3 end; the end is taken from the germline J gene. V gene TRBV20-1 combines with J gene TRBJ2-4, with 11 bases identical to TRBD1. The CDR3 is 13 residues long. Germline V lookup: CDR1 DFQATT, CDR2 SNEGSKA (reference sequence). Incomplete CDR3 DNA: TGCAGTGCTGTGGACAGGGGGCGCGAAACT. The encoded protein is CSAVDRGRET. The full CDR3 protein reads CSAVDRGRETQYF.

On this clone itself: The sequenced fragment ends 3 residues before the CDR3 boundary, so the rest is inferred from the germline J gene. The rearrangement links TRBV5-8 to TRBJ1-1; perhaps TRBD1 as D (5 bases). The V end was cut by 5 bases, the J end by 1 base, with 12 bases between. Germline V lookup: CDR1 SGHTS, CDR2 YDEGEE. The CDR3 is 14 amino acids. The sequenced CDR3 bases are TGTGCCAGCAGGCGGGGGTGGTCGAACACTGAA. It specifies CASRRGWSNTE. In full, the CDR3 reads CASRRGWSNTEAFF. The variable domain in full, with the rest retrieved from reference TRBV5-8 and TRBJ1-1, is EAGVTQSPTHLIKTRGQQATLRCSPISGHTSVYWYQQALGLGLQFLLWYDEGEERNRGNFPPRFSGRQFPNYSSELNVNALELEDSALYLCASRRGWSNTEAFFGQGTRLTVV.

On this clone itself: The read comes to an end 3 residues before the CDR3 does, leaving the germline J gene to fill in the end. V is TRBV20-1 and J is TRBJ1-6; no reliable D call. CDR1 and CDR2 (germline): DFQATT, SNEGSKA (reference sequence). The CDR3 contains 15 residues. V gave up 0 bases and J gave up 3 bases, with 9 bases separating them. The CDR3 spells CSAREASLYNSPLHF. CDR3 bases read: TGCAGTGCTAGAGAAGCAAGTCTCTATAATTCACCC.

About this clone itself: The read ends 3 residues before the CDR3 terminus; that terminus is restored from the germline J gene. The V gene is TRBV7-9, the J gene TRBJ1-1; tentative D call: TRBD1 (6 bases). The length of the CDR3 is 15 residues. Germline values: CDR1 SEHNR, CDR2 FQNEAQ (reference sequence). The CDR3 DNA, read in part, is TGTGCCAGCAGCTTAGTGGGAGGGGGATCAGAGACC. Protein: CASSLVGGGSET. The CDR3 as a whole reads CASSLVGGGSETAFF.

Of note for this clone: The CDR3 end lies 3 residues beyond the end of the read and is filled in from the germline J gene. This sequence joins TRBV5-8 and TRBJ2-4; no clear D. This CDR3 region has 15 residues. From germline, CDR1 is SGHTS and CDR2 YDEGEE. The sequenced CDR3 bases are TGTGCCAGCAGCGCCTTCGGGTATAGCAATCAGCCT. Its protein product is CASSAFGYSNQP. The whole CDR3 protein is CASSAFGYSNQPQYF.

Of note for this clone: The read ends 3 residues before the CDR3 terminus; that terminus is restored from the germline J gene. The chain carries TRBV10-1 and TRBJ1-4, with D unresolved. The CDR3 sequence is 13 residues long. Per germline, CDR1 WNHNN and CDR2 SYGVQD (reference sequence). The sequenced part of the CDR3 DNA is TGCGCCAGCAGTGAGTCGGGCCAGTCACCA. Amino acids: CASSESGQSP. The full CDR3 sequence reads CASSESGQSPLFF.

About this clone: The CDR3 goes on 3 residues after the read ends, and that part is filled in from the germline J gene. The rearrangement joins TRBV7-3 to TRBJ1-1; 10 nucleotides agree with TRBD1. CDR1 and CDR2 from the germline V gene are SGHTA and FQGTGA. J was trimmed by 1 base and V by 6 bases; bases with no gene match: 8. CDR3 size: 16 residues. CDR3 DNA (partial): TGTGCCAGCAGGACAGGGGGCGCGTATAGGAACACTGAA. Encoded protein: CASRTGGAYRNTE. The complete CDR3 protein is CASRTGGAYRNTEAFF.

On this clone itself: The observed sequence ends 3 residues before the CDR3 terminus, with the missing tail filled in from the germline J gene. The V call is TRBV11-2, the J call TRBJ2-4; a weak D match, TRBD1 (5 bases). CDR1 and CDR2 from the germline V gene are SGHAT and FQNNGV. The CDR3 extends over 15 amino acids. The CDR3: CASSLGTINNYGQYF. The part of the CDR3 DNA that was read is TGTGCCAGCAGCTTAGGGACAATAAATAACTATGGT. Full variable domain (remainder filled in from reference TRBV11-2 and TRBJ2-4): EAGVAQSPRYKIIEKRQSVAFWCNPISGHATLYWYQQILGQGPKLLIQFQNNGVVDDSQLPKDRFSAERLKGVDSTLKIQPAKLEDSAVYLCASSLGTINNYGQYFGAGTRLSVL.

Concerning this clone itself: The read finishes 3 residues shy of the CDR3 end, and the germline J gene is used to complete it. This chain joins TRBV18 and TRBJ2-4; D is uncertain. This CDR3 comprises 13 residues. Germline CDR1 reads KGHSH; CDR2 reads LQKENI. The CDR3 bases that were read are TGTGCCAGCTCACCACTCCGGAACTATGGT. This sequence encodes CASSPLRNYG. The entire CDR3 protein reads CASSPLRNYGQYF.

Partial CDR3 DNA: TGTGCCAGCAGAAGACAGGGGAATAGCTACGAG. It specifies CASRRQGNSYE. The whole CDR3 region reads CASRRQGNSYEQYF. The chain carries TRBV2 and TRBJ2-7, with 8 positions matching TRBD1. The CDR3 end lies 3 residues beyond the end of the read and is filled in from the germline J gene. The CDR3 is 14 residues long. In germline, CDR1 is SNHLY, CDR2 FYNNEI. The junction had 7 bases not matched to a gene; V was cut back by 6 bases and J by 3 bases.